This T cell receptor (beta chain) is drawn from a study of tumor-infiltrating lymphocytes in primary liver carcinoma (dated by TCRdb to about 2017). About the investigation overall: Of the five patients (three men and two women, aged 30 to 69 years), four had hepatocellular carcinoma and one had combined HCC and intrahepatic cholangiocarcinoma. Tumors of the five patients were stage T1-T3 N0M0 with maximum diameters of about 4.2 to 10 cm. A total of 35 specimens from 5 patients underwent TCRbeta repertoire sequencing, comprising 25 tumor regions, 5 adjacent noncancerous liver tissues and 5 peripheral blood samples. Each sample produced roughly 3.65 to 7.13 million productive TCRbeta reads, and read depth showed no significant difference between tissue types. Technical replicate repertoires showed high reproducibility, with mean shared-clone rates roughly 0.87 and correlation coefficients above 0.95. Across five regions of each liver tumor, along with adjacent normal tissue and blood, the study brought together TCRbeta repertoire sequencing, expression microarrays and whole-exome sequencing. The paper's findings and limits, for the study overall: Consistent with antigen-driven expansion, pairs of tumor regions showed higher repertoire overlap (mean about 36%) than either tumor-adjacent pairs (roughly 17%) or tumor-blood pairs (around 14%). Only the TCR beta chain was sequenced, so true repertoire diversity is likely underestimated because unpaired alpha chains were not captured. Comparison of CD4+ and CD8+ T cell repertoires was precluded by the use of bulk unsorted samples. The study included only four to six patients, and the authors note findings should be validated in a larger study. The top 250 clones accounted for a significantly greater share of the repertoire in tumors than in blood (p = 0.039).

This clonotype came up once. The antigen it binds to is not known. The input lacks base qualities; no much larger clone sits a single base away. One read alone lends weak support. Without any cell sorting, total RNA and DNA were extracted together from around 20-30 mg of bulk tissue using the AllPrep DNA/RNA mini kit. Surgical resection was performed in China between 2015 and early 2016 on about five patients with histopathologically diagnosed primary liver carcinoma. Chronic HBV infection was present in the patients, and the patients were treatment-naive at sampling. Each fresh piece of tumor and adjacent tissue was cut in two, with one half stored in RNAlater at -80 degrees C and the other half sent for histology. CDR1 and CDR2 are read off the germline V gene as SGHNT and YENEEA. The CDR3 covers 15 residues, taking in both the cysteine and the phenylalanine. Only the CDR3 DNA is retained, 45 bases long and in frame from the first base.

Using a constant-region primer and ProtoScript II reverse transcriptase, TCRbeta-specific cDNA was reverse-transcribed from approximately 500 ng total RNA. The TCRbeta libraries were prepared through three rounds of nested multiplex PCR following a slightly modified ARM-PCR procedure. Multiplex TRBV1-TRBV30 forward primers and a Cbeta reverse primer were used in the first two PCR rounds, each of which was run for approximately 10 cycles. A final 25-cycle PCR with Deep VentR polymerase added sample barcodes and Illumina adapters. Before sequencing, amplicons of 200-500 bp were purified from gel using a QIAquick gel extraction kit. An Illumina HiSeq 2500 was used to sequence the TCRbeta amplicons with 250-bp paired-end reads. The paper's data handling went like this. Trimmomatic v0.33 was used to quality-trim the reads, and FLASH v1.2.11 was used to merge paired reads so that full CDR3 sequences could be recovered. V, D and J germline segments were assigned to the rearranged TCRbeta sequences by MiGEC v1.2.1b. VDJtools v1.0.0 computed clonotype statistics and Shannon-Wiener diversity indices. Except for diversity analysis, only the 250 most abundant clonotypes of each sample were used in subsequent analyses to reduce sampling bias. The public sequencing data were trimmed at Q25 with fastp and processed into clonotypes with MiXCR by TCRdb, which kept only in-frame beta chains. Rows with one shared CDR3 protein collapse into an entry with the most common genes and DNA. These V and J calls derive from TCRdb rather than the authors' analysis. The sample table records approximately 45,000 distinct CDR3 sequences; roughly 80% of these occur just once. The top ten constitute more than 35% of the sample.

The TCR comes from a woman in her 30s with primary liver carcinoma and hepatitis B virus infection. The rearranged segments are TRBV11-3 and TRBJ2-1; TRBD2 could be the D gene, as 6 bases match. Sequences were obtained from tumor-adjacent normal liver tissue. The CDR3: CDNSGGLPSYNEQFF. The DNA is as follows: TGTGACAACAGTGGGGGACTCCCTTCCTACAATGAGCAGTTCTTC.